One T cell receptor (beta chain) is described in this entry. Antigen specificity is unknown. Sequenced by immunoSEQ multiplex PCR; TCRdb stores in-frame clones only, minus some. The sample has just over 2,000,000 clones; 95% are singletons. This record belongs to a study of shared clonotypes between healthy human individuals. Study details: Contributing individuals were a couple of females and a few males aged 18 to 49.

Regarding the study as a whole: For sorted subsets, rarefaction showed incomplete sequencing despite large depth.

The CDR3 covers 15 residues. Source material: naive CD4+ T cells sorted from blood. The subset is: CD45RA+ positively selected. The chain uses TRBV12-2 and TRBJ2-1; whether TRBD2, the table's D call, matches the DNA was not checked. TRBV12-2 is termed a pseudogene. The clonotype was recovered from a man younger than 30 in good health. CDR3 residues: CASRPGLAGYNEQFF. For the CDR3, the DNA is TGTGCAAGTCGCCCGGGACTAGCGGGTTACAATGAGCAGTTCTTC.